Described below is a single TCR beta chain sequence and its context. Antigen: not known. Germline V gene sequence: CDR1 LNHNV, CDR2 YYDKDF (reference sequence). CDR3 length: 15 amino acids. J was trimmed by 5 bases and V by 5 bases; bases with no gene match: 12. Using constant-segment primers, 5'RACE produced TCR alpha and TCR beta cDNA libraries carrying sample barcodes and UMIs. TCRdb reprocessed the 5' RACE reads with MiXCR, giving one entry per CDR3 protein. The data hold just over 400,000 distinct CDR3 sequences, with around a quarter observed a single time. This specimen comes from a study of T-cell memory formation after mild COVID-19. Across the whole study: Most TCR clusters belonged to a single donor.

Findings and limits, study-wide: That cross-reactive memory joined was suggested by some responding clones appearing in pre-infection memory. Contracting clones, day 15 to 85, had balanced CD4/CD8, and later expanders favored CD4+.

The sequencing input was PBMCs or a T cell subset sorted from them (not recorded which). The clonotype was recovered from an adult woman who had mild COVID-19 (a few samples of this study predate the infection). Cell type and time point are not known. The J gene is TRBJ2-7, the V gene TRBV15, with 7 bases aligning to TRBD1. CDR3 bases: TGTGCCACCAGCGACCGACAGGGTCTCGTCGACGAGCAGTACTTC. As protein: CATSDRQGLVDEQYF.